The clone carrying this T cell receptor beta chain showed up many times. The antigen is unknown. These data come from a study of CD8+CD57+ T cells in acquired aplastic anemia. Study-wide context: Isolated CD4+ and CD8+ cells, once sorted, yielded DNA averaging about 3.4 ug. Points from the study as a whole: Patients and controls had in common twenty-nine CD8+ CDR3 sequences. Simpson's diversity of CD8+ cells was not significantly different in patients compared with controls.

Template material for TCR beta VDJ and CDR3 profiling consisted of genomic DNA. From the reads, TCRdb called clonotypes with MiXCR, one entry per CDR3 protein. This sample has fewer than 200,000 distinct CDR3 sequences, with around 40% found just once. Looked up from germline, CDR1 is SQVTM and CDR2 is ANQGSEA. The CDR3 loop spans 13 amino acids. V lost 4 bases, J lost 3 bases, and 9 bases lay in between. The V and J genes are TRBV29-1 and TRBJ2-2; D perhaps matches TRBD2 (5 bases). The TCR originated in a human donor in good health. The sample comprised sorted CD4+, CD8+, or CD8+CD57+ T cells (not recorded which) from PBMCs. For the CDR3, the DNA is TGCAGCGTTGTTAAGGGAGACACCGGGGAGCTGTTTTTT. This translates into CSVVKGDTGELFF.